This record looks at one T cell receptor (beta chain) sequence and its context. Through a sample-barcoded 5' primer and a J-beta primer mix, a second PCR was run for 7 to 11 cycles. Each of the cDNA molecules was tagged by a template-switch adaptor with 12 random nucleotides. TCRdb re-called the 5' RACE reads through MiXCR, storing one row per CDR3 protein. The sample includes approximately 1.5 million distinct CDR3 sequences, about 31% of them seen just once. This sample is drawn from a study of blood T cells in healthy people across ages. V lost 3 bases and J 3 bases, leaving 13 bases between the germline ends. The CDR3 is made up of 15 amino acids. Per germline, CDR1 SGHRS and CDR2 YFSETQ.

Sequences were obtained from blood. This TCR derives from a woman in her twenties or thirties in good health. The chain uses TRBV5-1 and TRBJ2-1; a possible D gene is TRBD2 (5 bases). The CDR3 coding sequence is TGCGCCAGCAGCTCAGAAGCGGCAGACTACAATGAGCAGTTCTTC. It codes for CASSSEAADYNEQFF. The full variable domain, in which reference TRBV5-1 and TRBJ2-1 provide the parts outside the CDR3, is KAGVTQTPRYLIKTRGQQVTLSCSPISGHRSVSWYQQTPGQGLQFLFEYFSETQRNKGNFPGRFSGRQFSNSRSEMNVSTLELGDSALYLCASSSEAADYNEQFFGPGTRLTVL.